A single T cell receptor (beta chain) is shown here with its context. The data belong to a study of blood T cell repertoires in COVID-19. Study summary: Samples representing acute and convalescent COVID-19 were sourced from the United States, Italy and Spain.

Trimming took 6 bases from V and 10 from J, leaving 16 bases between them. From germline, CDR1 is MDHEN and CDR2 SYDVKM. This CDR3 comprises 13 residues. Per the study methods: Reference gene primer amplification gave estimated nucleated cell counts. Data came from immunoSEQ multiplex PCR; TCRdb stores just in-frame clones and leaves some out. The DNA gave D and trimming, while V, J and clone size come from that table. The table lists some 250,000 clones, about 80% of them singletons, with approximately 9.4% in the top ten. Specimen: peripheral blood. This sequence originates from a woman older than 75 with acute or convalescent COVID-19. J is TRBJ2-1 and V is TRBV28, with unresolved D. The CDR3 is CASSLLDFREQFF. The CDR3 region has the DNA TGTGCCAGCAGCCTATTAGATTTCCGGGAGCAGTTCTTC.